The present T cell receptor beta chain was sequenced within a study of OX40 agonist ivuxolimab in advanced cancers. The assay was immunoSEQ multiplex PCR, and TCRdb's table has in-frame clones only and misses some. This table holds tens of thousands of clones, about 85% found once. CDR1 is SGDLS and CDR2 is YYNGEE in the germline V gene. The CDR3 has 13 amino acids. Between the trimmed V and J ends, which lost 0 bases and 6 bases, there was a span of 6 bases. The sequencing here drew on CD4+ or CD8+ T cells sorted from blood, taken in a trial of the OX40 agonist ivuxolimab. The chain links TRBV9 to TRBJ2-2; no reliable D call. This TCR came from an adult with an advanced solid tumor such as melanoma, head and neck, liver or kidney cancer. Here the CDR3 reads CASSVVNSGELFF. For the CDR3, the DNA is TGTGCCAGCAGCGTAGTAAATTCCGGGGAGCTGTTTTTT.